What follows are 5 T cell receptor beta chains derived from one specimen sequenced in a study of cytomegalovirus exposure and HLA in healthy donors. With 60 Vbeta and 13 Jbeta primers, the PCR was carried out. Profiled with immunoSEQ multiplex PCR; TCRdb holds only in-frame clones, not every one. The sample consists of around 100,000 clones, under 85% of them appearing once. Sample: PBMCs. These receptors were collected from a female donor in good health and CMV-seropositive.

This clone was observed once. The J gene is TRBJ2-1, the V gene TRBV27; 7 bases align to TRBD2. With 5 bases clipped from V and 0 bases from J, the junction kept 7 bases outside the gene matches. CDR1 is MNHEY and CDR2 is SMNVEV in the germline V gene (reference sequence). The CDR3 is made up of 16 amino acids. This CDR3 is CASSGLLAVSYNEQFF. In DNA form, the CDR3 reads TGTGCCAGCAGTGGCCTTCTAGCGGTCTCCTACAATGAGCAGTTCTTC.

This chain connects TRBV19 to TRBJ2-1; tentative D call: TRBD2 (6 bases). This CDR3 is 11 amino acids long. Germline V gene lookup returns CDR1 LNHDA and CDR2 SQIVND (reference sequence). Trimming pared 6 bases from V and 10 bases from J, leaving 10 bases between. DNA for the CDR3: TGTGCCAGTAGGGGGACTGCGGAGCAGTTCTTC. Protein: CASRGTAEQFF.

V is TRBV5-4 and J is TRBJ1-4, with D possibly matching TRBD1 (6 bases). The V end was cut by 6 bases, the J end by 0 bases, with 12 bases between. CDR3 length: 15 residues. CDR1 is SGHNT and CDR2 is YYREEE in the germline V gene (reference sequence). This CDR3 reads CASKQGISTNEKLFF. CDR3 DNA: TGTGCCAGCAAACAGGGTATCTCAACTAATGAAAAACTGTTTTTT.

As DNA, the CDR3 is TGTGCCAGCAGCCTTCGACTAGTCCAAGAGACCCAGTACTTC. It yields the protein CASSLRLVQETQYF. The chain is built from TRBV11-2 and TRBJ2-5; D might be TRBD2 (6 bases). Trimming removed 5 bases from V and 1 base from J, with 11 bases in between. Germline-derived CDR1 and CDR2 are SGHAT and FQNNGV. The CDR3 loop spans 14 amino acids.

Here the CDR3 reads CASSPLGDTDTQYF. DNA for the CDR3: TGTGCCAGCTCACCCCTAGGGGACACAGATACGCAGTATTTT. V and J are TRBV18 and TRBJ2-3; D is perhaps TRBD1 (5 bases). Germline CDR1 KGHSH, CDR2 LQKENI. This CDR3 has 14 residues. Trimming removed 3 bases from V and 2 bases from J, with 9 bases in between.